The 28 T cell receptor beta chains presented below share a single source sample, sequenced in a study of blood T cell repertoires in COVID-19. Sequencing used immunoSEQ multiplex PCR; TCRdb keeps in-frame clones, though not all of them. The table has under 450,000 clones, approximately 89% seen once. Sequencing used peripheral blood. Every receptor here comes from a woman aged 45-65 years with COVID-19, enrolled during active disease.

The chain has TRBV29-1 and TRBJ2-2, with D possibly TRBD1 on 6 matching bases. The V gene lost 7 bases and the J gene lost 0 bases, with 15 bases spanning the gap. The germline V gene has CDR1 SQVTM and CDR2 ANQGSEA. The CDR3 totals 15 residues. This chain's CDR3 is CSAEEGGANTGELFF. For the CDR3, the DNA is TGCAGCGCCGAAGAAGGGGGTGCGAACACCGGGGAGCTGTTTTTT.

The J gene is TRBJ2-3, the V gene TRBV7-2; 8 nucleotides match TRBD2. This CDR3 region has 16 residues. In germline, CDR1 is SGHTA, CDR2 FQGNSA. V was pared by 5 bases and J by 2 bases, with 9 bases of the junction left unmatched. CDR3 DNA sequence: TGTGCCAGCAGCCGTCGCGGGGGGCTGAACACAGATACGCAGTATTTT. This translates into CASSRRGGLNTDTQYF.

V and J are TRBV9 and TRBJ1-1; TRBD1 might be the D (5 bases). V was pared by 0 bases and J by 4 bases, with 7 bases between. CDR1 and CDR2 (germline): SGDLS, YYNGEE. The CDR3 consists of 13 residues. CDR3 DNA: TGTGCCAGCAGCGTAGGGAGGGGCACTGAAGCTTTCTTT. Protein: CASSVGRGTEAFF.

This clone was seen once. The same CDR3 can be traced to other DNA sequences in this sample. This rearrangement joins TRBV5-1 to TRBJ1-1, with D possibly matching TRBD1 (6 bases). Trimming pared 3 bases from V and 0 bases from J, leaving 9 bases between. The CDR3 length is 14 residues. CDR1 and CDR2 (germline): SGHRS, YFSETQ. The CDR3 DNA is TGCGCCAGCAGCTCGACAGGAGTGAACACTGAAGCTTTCTTT. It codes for CASSSTGVNTEAFF.

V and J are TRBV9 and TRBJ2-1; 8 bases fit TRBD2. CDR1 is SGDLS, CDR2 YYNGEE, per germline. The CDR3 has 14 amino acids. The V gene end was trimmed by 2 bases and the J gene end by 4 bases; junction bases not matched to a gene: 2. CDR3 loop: CASSVGTSYNEQFF. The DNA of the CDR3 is TGTGCCAGCAGCGTGGGGACTAGTTACAATGAGCAGTTCTTC.

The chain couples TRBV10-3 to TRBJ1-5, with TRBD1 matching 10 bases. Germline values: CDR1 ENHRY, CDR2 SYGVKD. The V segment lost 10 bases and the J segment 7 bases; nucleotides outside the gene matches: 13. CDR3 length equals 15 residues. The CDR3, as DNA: TGTGCCAGTAAACCGGGACAGGGGCGAGACCAGCCCCAGCATTTT. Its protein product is CASKPGQGRDQPQHF.

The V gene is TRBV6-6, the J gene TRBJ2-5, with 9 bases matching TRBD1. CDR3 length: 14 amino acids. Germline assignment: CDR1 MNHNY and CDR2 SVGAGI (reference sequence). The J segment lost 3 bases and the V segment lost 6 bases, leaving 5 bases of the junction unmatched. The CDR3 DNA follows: TGTGCCAGCAGCTCCGGGACAGGGAAAGAGACCCAGTACTTC. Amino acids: CASSSGTGKETQYF.

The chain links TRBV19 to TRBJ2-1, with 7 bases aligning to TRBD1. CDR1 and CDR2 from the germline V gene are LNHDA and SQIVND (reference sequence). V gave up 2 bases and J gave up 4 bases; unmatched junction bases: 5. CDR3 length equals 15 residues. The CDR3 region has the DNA TGTGCCAGTAGTATATTAGGGACAGTTTACAATGAGCAGTTCTTC. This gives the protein CASSILGTVYNEQFF.

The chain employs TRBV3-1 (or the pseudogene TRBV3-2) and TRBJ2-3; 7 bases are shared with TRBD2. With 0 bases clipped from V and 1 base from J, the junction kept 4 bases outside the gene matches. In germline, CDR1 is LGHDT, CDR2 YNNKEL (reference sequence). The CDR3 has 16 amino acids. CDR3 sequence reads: CASSQEGGGGTDTQYF. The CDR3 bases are TGTGCCAGCAGCCAAGAGGGCGGGGGAGGCACAGATACGCAGTATTTT.

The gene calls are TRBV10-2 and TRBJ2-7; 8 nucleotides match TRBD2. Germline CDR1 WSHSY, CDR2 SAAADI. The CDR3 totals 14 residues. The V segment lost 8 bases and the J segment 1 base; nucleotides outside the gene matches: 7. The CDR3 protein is CASHLAGGSYEQYF. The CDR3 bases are TGCGCCAGCCATCTAGCGGGTGGATCCTACGAGCAGTACTTC.

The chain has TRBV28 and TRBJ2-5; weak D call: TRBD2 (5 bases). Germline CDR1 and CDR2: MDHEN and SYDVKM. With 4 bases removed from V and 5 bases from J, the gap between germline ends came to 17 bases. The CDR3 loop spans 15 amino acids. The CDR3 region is CASSSTRIGGETQYF. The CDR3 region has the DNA TGTGCCAGCAGTTCCACGAGAATAGGCGGGGAGACCCAGTACTTC.

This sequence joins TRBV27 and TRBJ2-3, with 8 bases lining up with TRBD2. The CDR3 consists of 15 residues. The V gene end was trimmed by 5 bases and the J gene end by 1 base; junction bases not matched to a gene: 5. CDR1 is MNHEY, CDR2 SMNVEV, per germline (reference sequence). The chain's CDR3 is CASSASRGGTDTQYF. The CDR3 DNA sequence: TGTGCCAGCAGTGCCTCGCGGGGGGGCACAGATACGCAGTATTTT.

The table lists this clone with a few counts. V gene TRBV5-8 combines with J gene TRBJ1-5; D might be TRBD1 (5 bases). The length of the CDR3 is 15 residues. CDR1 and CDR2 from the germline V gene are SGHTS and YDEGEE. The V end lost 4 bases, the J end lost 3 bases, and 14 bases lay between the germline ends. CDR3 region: CASSKGTLTNQPQHF. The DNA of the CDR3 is TGTGCCAGCAGCAAGGGGACTCTCACCAATCAGCCCCAGCATTTT.

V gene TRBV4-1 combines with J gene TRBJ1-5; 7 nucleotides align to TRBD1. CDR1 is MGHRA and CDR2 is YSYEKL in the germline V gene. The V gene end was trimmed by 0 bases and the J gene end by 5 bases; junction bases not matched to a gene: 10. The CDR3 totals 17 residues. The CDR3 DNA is TGCGCCAGCAGCCAAGAGGCGAACAGGGGATTCGATCAGCCCCAGCATTTT. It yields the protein CASSQEANRGFDQPQHF.

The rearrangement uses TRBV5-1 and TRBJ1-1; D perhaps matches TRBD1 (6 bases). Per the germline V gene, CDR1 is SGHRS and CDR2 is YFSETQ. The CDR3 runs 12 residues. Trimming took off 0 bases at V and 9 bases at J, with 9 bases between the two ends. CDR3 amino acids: CASSLEDRQAFF. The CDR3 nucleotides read TGCGCCAGCAGCTTGGAGGACAGACAAGCTTTCTTT.

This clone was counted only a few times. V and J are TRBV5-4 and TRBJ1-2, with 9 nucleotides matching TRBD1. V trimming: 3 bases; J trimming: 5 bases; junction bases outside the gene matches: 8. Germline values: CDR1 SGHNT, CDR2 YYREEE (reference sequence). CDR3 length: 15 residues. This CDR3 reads CASSSLQGASYGYTF. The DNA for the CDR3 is TGTGCCAGCAGCTCCTTACAGGGGGCATCGTATGGCTACACCTTC.

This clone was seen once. CDR3 sequence: CASSLCHLAGFWHRETQYF. As DNA, the CDR3 is TGTGCCAGCAGCTTATGCCATCTAGCGGGGTTTTGGCATAGGGAGACCCAGTACTTC. The rearrangement links TRBV7-3 to TRBJ2-5; 9 bases are shared with TRBD2. The CDR3 consists of 19 residues. The J segment lost 5 bases and the V segment lost 2 bases, leaving 18 bases of the junction unmatched. The germline V gene has CDR1 SGHTA and CDR2 FQGTGA.

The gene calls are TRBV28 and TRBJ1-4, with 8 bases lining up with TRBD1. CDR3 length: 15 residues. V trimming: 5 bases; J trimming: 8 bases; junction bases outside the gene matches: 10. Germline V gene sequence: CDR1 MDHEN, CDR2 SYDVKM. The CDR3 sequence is CASSPSGTGGEKLFF. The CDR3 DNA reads TGTGCCAGCAGTCCTTCCGGGACAGGCGGGGAAAAACTGTTTTTT.

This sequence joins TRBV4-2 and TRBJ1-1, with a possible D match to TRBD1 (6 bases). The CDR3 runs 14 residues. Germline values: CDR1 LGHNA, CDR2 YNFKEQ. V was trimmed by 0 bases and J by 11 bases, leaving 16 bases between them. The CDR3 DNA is TGTGCCAGCAGCCAAGATGTGGGGGCAAAGGACGCTTTCTTT. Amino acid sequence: CASSQDVGAKDAFF.

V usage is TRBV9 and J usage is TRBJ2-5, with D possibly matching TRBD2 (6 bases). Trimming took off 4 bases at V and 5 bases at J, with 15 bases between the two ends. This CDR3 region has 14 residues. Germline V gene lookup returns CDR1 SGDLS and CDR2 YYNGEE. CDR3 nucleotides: TGTGCCAGCAGCAAGGGACTCTCTGGGGAGACCCAGTACTTC. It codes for CASSKGLSGETQYF.

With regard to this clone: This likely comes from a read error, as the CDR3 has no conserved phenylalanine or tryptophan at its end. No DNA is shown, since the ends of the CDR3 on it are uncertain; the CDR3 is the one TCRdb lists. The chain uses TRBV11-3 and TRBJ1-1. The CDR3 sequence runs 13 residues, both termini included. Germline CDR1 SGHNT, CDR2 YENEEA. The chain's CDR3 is CASSLEPGGAMSI.

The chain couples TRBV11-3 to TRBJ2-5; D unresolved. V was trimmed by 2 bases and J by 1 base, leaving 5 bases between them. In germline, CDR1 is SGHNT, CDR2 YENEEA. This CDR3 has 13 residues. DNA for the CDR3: TGTGCCAGCAGCTTAAACACCCAAGAGACCCAGTACTTC. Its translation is CASSLNTQETQYF.

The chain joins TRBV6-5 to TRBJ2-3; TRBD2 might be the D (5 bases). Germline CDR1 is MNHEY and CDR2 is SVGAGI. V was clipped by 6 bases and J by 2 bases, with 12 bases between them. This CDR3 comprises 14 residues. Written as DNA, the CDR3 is TGTGCCAGCAGGGGGAAGGACTTCACAGATACGCAGTATTTT. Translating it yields CASRGKDFTDTQYF.

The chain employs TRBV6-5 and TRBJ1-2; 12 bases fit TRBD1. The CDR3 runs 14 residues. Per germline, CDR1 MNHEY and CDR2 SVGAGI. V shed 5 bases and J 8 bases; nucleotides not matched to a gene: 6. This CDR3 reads CASSPGQGARGYTF. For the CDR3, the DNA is TGTGCCAGCAGTCCGGGACAGGGGGCGCGGGGCTACACCTTC.

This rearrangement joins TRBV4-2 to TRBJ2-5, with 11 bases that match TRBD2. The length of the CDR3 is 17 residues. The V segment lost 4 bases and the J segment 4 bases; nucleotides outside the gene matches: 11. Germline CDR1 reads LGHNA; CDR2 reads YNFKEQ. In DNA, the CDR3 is TGTGCCAGCAGCCCGTCTGATAGCGGGGGGGCCCTAGAGACCCAGTACTTC. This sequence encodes CASSPSDSGGALETQYF.

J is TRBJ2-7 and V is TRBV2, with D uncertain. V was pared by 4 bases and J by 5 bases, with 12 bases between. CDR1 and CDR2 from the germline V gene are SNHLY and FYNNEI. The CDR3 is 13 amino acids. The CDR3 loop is CASSGSPPNEQYF. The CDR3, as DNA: TGTGCCAGCAGTGGTAGCCCTCCTAACGAGCAGTACTTC.

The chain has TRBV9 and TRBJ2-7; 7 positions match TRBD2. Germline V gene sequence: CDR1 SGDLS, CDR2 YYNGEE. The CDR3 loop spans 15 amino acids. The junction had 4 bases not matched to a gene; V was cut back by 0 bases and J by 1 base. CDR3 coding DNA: TGTGCCAGCAGCGTAGGGGGGGGAACTTCCTACGAGCAGTACTTC. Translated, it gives CASSVGGGTSYEQYF.

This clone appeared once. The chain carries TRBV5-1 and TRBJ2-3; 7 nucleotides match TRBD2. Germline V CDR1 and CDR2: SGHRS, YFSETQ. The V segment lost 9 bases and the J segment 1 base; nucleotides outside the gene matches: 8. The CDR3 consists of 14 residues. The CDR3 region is CATAGRGGTDTQYF. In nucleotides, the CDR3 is TGCGCCACCGCTGGCCGGGGGGGCACAGATACGCAGTATTTT.